A selection of T cell receptor beta chains follows, all from one sample in a study of blood T cell repertoires in COVID-19. Using immunoSEQ multiplex PCR, the repertoire was profiled, and TCRdb retains in-frame clones only, with some absent. The table has about 280,000 clones, roughly 85% seen once. Material: peripheral blood. The receptors here all came from a woman in her 50s who had recovered from COVID-19. Both conserved end residues are part of each CDR3. A D gene is named only where the DNA matches it firmly. Not every row has a clone size; where given, it reads once, few, many or a size class.

CDR3 protein: CATSRPGTSQETQYF
CDR3 DNA: TGTGCCACCAGCAGACCGGGGACTTCACAAGAGACCCAGTACTTC
J gene: TRBJ2-5
D gene: NA
V gene: TRBV15
clone size: few

CDR3 protein: CASSKEAGGTYEQYF
CDR3 DNA: TGTGCCAGCAGCAAAGAAGCAGGGGGAACCTACGAGCAGTACTTC
J gene: TRBJ2-7
D gene: NA
V gene: TRBV21-1
clone size: NA

CDR3 protein: CASSLATVDADTQYF
CDR3 DNA: TGTGCCAGCAGTTTGGCCACAGTAGACGCAGATACGCAGTATTTT
J gene: TRBJ2-3
D gene: NA
V gene: TRBV28
clone size: few

CDR3 protein: CATSDFAGAGSYNEQFF
CDR3 DNA: TGTGCCACCAGTGATTTCGCGGGAGCAGGTTCCTACAATGAGCAGTTCTTC
J gene: TRBJ2-1
D gene: TRBD2
V gene: TRBV24-1
clone size: few

CDR3 protein: CASSPTRGQGAAFF
CDR3 DNA: TGTGCCAGTAGTCCAACGAGGGGACAGGGGGCAGCTTTCTTT
J gene: TRBJ1-1
D gene: TRBD1
V gene: TRBV19
clone size: NA

CDR3 protein: CASSRGNRVDEAFF
CDR3 DNA: TGTGCCAGTAGTAGAGGAAACAGGGTTGATGAAGCTTTCTTT
J gene: TRBJ1-1
D gene: NA
V gene: TRBV19
clone size: once

CDR3 protein: CASSYRGQARGGELFF
CDR3 DNA: TGTGCCAGCAGTTACAGAGGGCAGGCGCGGGGCGGGGAGCTGTTTTTT
J gene: TRBJ2-2
D gene: NA
V gene: TRBV6-2/TRBV6-3
clone size: few

CDR3 protein: CASSLDGRGRGEQYF
CDR3 DNA: TGTGCCAGCAGTTTAGACGGCAGGGGGCGCGGCGAGCAGTACTTC
J gene: TRBJ2-7
D gene: TRBD1
V gene: TRBV27
clone size: NA

CDR3 protein: CASNPTDGYGYTF
CDR3 DNA: TGTGCCAGTAATCCGACAGACGGCTATGGCTACACCTTC
J gene: TRBJ1-2
D gene: NA
V gene: TRBV19
clone size: NA

CDR3 protein: CASSFISNSRQGGKFF
CDR3 DNA: TGCGCCAGCAGCTTTATCAGCAATTCTCGACAGGGCGGGAAGTTCTTC
J gene: TRBJ2-1
D gene: NA
V gene: TRBV5-1
clone size: NA

CDR3 protein: CASSTRDRVNTGELFF
CDR3 DNA: TGTGCCAGCAGCACTAGGGACAGGGTTAATACCGGGGAGCTGTTTTTT
J gene: TRBJ2-2
D gene: TRBD1
V gene: TRBV9
clone size: once

CDR3 protein: CASRTGGGEAFF
CDR3 DNA: TGTGCCAGTAGGACAGGGGGCGGTGAAGCTTTCTTT
J gene: TRBJ1-1
D gene: TRBD1
V gene: TRBV19
clone size: few

CDR3 protein: CASSKQGSPLHF
CDR3 DNA: TGTGCCAGCAGCAAGCAGGGTTCACCCCTCCACTTT
J gene: TRBJ1-6
D gene: NA
V gene: TRBV12-3/TRBV12-4
clone size: NA

CDR3 protein: CASSSGTGTYEQYF
CDR3 DNA: TGTGCCAGCTCATCCGGGACAGGGACCTACGAGCAGTACTTC
J gene: TRBJ2-7
D gene: TRBD1
V gene: TRBV18
clone size: once

CDR3 protein: CASSAGLGGFQETQYF
CDR3 DNA: TGTGCCAGCAGTGCGGGACTAGGGGGTTTTCAAGAGACCCAGTACTTC
J gene: TRBJ2-5
D gene: TRBD2
V gene: TRBV9
clone size: NA

CDR3 protein: CASSPPGQGTDTQYF
CDR3 DNA: TGTGCCAGCAGTCCCCCGGGACAGGGCACAGATACGCAGTATTTT
J gene: TRBJ2-3
D gene: TRBD1
V gene: TRBV28
clone size: NA

CDR3 protein: CASSSGSADYEQYF
CDR3 DNA: TGTGCCAGCTCTTCGGGGTCAGCGGACTACGAGCAGTACTTC
J gene: TRBJ2-7
D gene: NA
V gene: TRBV18
clone size: NA

CDR3 protein: CASSHTLAGGRTGELFF
CDR3 DNA: TGCGCCAGCAGCCACACACTAGCGGGGGGGCGTACCGGGGAGCTGTTTTTT
J gene: TRBJ2-2
D gene: TRBD2
V gene: TRBV4-3
clone size: NA

CDR3 protein: CASSSTGQGAYEQYF
CDR3 DNA: TGTGCCAGCAGTAGTACGGGACAGGGGGCATACGAGCAGTACTTC
J gene: TRBJ2-7
D gene: TRBD1
V gene: TRBV6-6
clone size: NA

CDR3 protein: CASSLTGQGGSPLHF
CDR3 DNA: TGTGCCAGCAGCTTAACGGGACAGGGGGGTTCACCCCTCCACTTT
J gene: TRBJ1-6
D gene: TRBD1
V gene: TRBV7-3
clone size: NA

CDR3 protein: CASSGGQGYNEQFF
CDR3 DNA: TGCGCCAGCAGCGGGGGACAGGGCTACAATGAGCAGTTCTTC
J gene: TRBJ2-1
D gene: TRBD1
V gene: TRBV5-1
clone size: NA

CDR3 protein: CASSLLENYEQYF
CDR3 DNA: TGTGCCAGCAGCCTCCTGGAGAACTACGAGCAGTACTTC
J gene: TRBJ2-7
D gene: NA
V gene: TRBV11-3
clone size: NA

CDR3 protein: CSVADRELGNGQPQHF
CDR3 DNA: TGCAGCGTGGCGGACAGGGAGTTGGGAAACGGTCAGCCCCAGCATTTT
J gene: TRBJ1-5
D gene: TRBD1
V gene: TRBV29-1
clone size: once

CDR3 protein: CASSYPAKTGELFF
CDR3 DNA: TGTGCCAGCAGTTACCCAGCCAAGACTGGGGAGCTGTTTTTT
J gene: TRBJ2-2
D gene: NA
V gene: TRBV6-6
clone size: NA

CDR3 protein: CASSPQGHEQYF
CDR3 DNA: TGTGCCAGCAGTCCTCAGGGCCACGAGCAGTACTTC
J gene: TRBJ2-7
D gene: NA
V gene: TRBV12-3/TRBV12-4
clone size: many

CDR3 protein: CASSSWTASGNTIYF
CDR3 DNA: TGTGCCAGCAGTTCGTGGACAGCCTCTGGAAACACCATATATTTT
J gene: TRBJ1-3
D gene: NA
V gene: TRBV6-2/TRBV6-3
clone size: NA

CDR3 protein: CASSPFGLAANTGELFF
CDR3 DNA: TGTGCCAGCAGCCCCTTCGGACTAGCGGCGAACACCGGGGAGCTGTTTTTT
J gene: TRBJ2-2
D gene: TRBD2
V gene: TRBV14
clone size: NA

CDR3 protein: CASSGQLSEKLFF
CDR3 DNA: TGTGCCAGCAGTGGCCAGTTATCTGAAAAACTGTTTTTT
J gene: TRBJ1-4
D gene: NA
V gene: TRBV6-2/TRBV6-3
clone size: NA

CDR3 protein: CASSLEGEWRYNEQFF
CDR3 DNA: TGTGCCAGCAGTCTTGAGGGGGAGTGGCGTTACAATGAGCAGTTCTTC
J gene: TRBJ2-1
D gene: NA
V gene: TRBV9
clone size: NA